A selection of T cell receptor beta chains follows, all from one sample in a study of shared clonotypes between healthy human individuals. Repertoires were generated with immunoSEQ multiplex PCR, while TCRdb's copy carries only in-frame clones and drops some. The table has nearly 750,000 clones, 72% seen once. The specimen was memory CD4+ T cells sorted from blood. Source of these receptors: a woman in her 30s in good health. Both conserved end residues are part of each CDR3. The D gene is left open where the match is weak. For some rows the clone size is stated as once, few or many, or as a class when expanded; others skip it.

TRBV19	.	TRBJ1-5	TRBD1	TGTGCCAGTCTGGGACAGTACAATCAGCCCCAGCATTTT	CASLGQYNQPQHF
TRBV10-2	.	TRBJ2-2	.	TGCGCCAGCAGCGGACGGGGCTTTGGGGAGCTGTTTTTT	CASSGRGFGELFF
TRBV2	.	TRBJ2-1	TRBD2	TGTGCCACTTCCCGGGACTACGCTTCGAACAATGAGCAGTTCTTC	CATSRDYASNNEQFF
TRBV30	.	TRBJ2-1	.	TGTGCCTGGACCCAACTAGAACGTCAGTTCTTC	CAWTQLERQFF
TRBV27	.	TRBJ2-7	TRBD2	TGTGCCAGCAGTTTATCCCACCTAGCGGGAGGGCCGTACGAGCAGTACTTC	CASSLSHLAGGPYEQYF
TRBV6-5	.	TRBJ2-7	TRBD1	TGTGCCAGCAGTTTACAGGGGGTGATCCTCTCCGAGCAGTACTTC	CASSLQGVILSEQYF
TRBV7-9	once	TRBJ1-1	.	TGTGCCAGCAGCCCTATGATGGGAAGGAACACTGAAGCTTTCTTT	CASSPMMGRNTEAFF
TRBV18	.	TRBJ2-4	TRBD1	TGTGCCAGCTCACGGGAACAGGGGATTGGCGAAAACATTCAGTACTTC	CASSREQGIGENIQYF
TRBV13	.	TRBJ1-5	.	TGTGCCAGCAGCTCCCATCGTCAGCCCCAGCATTTT	CASSSHRQPQHF
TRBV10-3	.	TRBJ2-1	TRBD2	TGTGCCATCAGTGGGGGTAGCGGGAGGTGGGGCAATGAGCAGTTCTTC	CAISGGSGRWGNEQFF
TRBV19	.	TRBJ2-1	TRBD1	TGTGCCAGTAGATTAACAGGGGTCGGCTACAATGAGCAGTTCTTC	CASRLTGVGYNEQFF
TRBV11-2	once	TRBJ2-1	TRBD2	TGTGCCAGCAGCTTCGTATGGGCGGGAGTCAATGAGCAGTTCTTC	CASSFVWAGVNEQFF
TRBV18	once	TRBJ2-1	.	TGTGCCAGCTCACCCCTCGGGAGCCGAGATGCCTACAATGAGCAGTTCTTC	CASSPLGSRDAYNEQFF
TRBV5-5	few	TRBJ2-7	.	TGTGCCAGCAGCTTTTGGCGGGGTGGTTCCTACGAGCAGTACTTC	CASSFWRGGSYEQYF
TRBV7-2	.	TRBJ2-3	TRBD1	TGTGCCAGCAGCTTGGGATCCGGGACAGGGATTGAAGATACGCAGTATTTT	CASSLGSGTGIEDTQYF
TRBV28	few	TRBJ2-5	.	TGTGCCAGCAGTTTAGTCTCTCCGGGGACCCAGTACTTC	CASSLVSPGTQYF
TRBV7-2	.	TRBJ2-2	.	TGTGCCAGCAGCTTGTGGCTAGGCACCGGGGAGCTGTTTTTT	CASSLWLGTGELFF
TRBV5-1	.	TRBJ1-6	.	TGCGCCAGCAGCTTGGACAGGGCAGATAATTCACCCCTCCACTTT	CASSLDRADNSPLHF
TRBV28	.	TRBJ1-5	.	TGTGCCAGCAGTTCAGACGGTAGCAATCAGCCCCAGCATTTT	CASSSDGSNQPQHF
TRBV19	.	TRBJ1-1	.	TGTGCCAGTAGTATAGGAGCCGAACACCTTGAAGCTTTCTTT	CASSIGAEHLEAFF
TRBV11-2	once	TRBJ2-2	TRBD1	TGTGCCAGCAGCCCCGCGGCGGACAGGGATTTCGCCGGGGAGCTGTTTTTT	CASSPAADRDFAGELFF
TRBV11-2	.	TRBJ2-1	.	TGTGCCAGCAGCTTAGACAGGTTCATGGTCTTC	CASSLDRFMVF